This TCR beta chain was captured in a study of identical twins. Regarding the study as a whole: Out-of-frame alpha sequences common to twins were enriched for low generation probability.

About this clonotype itself: Its antigen is not identified.

TCRdb processed the 5' RACE reads anew with MiXCR; each CDR3 protein has one entry. In the table there are about 340,000 distinct CDR3 sequences, around an eighth of which are singletons. The V gene's germline CDR1 is SNHLY and CDR2 FYNNEI. The CDR3 consists of 16 residues. Germline trimming cut 3 bases from V and 7 bases from J; bases unmatched to any gene: 7. Another study also made use of these data, one on yellow fever vaccine responses in identical twins. That source adds: Twins reportedly appeared to share part of their vaccine T cell response while keeping part individual.

The chain is built from TRBV2 and TRBJ2-1; TRBD2 matches at 12 bases. The TCR sequence derives from a woman aged 18-29 years in good health. The source material was CD8+ T cells sorted from blood. CDR3 in DNA: TGTGCCAGCAGTGATGGTCTAGCGGGAGGGGAGAATGAGCAGTTCTTC. This translates into CASSDGLAGGENEQFF.